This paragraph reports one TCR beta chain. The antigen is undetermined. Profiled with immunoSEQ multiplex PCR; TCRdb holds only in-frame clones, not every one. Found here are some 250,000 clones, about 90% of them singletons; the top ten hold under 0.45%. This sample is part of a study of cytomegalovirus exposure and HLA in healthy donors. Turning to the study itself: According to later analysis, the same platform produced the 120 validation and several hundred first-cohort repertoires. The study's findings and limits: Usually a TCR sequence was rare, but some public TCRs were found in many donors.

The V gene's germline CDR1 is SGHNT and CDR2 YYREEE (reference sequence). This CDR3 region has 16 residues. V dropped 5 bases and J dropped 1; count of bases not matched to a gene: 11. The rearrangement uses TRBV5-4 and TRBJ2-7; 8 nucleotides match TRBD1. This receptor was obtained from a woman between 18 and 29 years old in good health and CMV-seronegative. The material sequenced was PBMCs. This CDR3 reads CASRPGQGKLSYEQYF. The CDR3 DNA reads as TGTGCCAGCAGGCCCGGACAGGGAAAGCTTTCCTACGAGCAGTACTTC.